These 30 T cell receptor beta chains originate from one sample sequenced in a study of PD-1 blockade in classical Hodgkin lymphoma (dated by TCRdb to between 2020 and 2021). Library creation used the immunoSEQ multiplex PCR assay. TCRdb provides this immuneACCESS table in a form limited to in-frame rearrangements. Some clones are lacking; in checked studies, under half of them reflect an unresolved V gene, and why the rest are absent is not known. The sample contains about 13,000 clones, around three quarters of them found a single time. Jointly, the top ten make up 20% to 25% of the sample. Explained via the paper, the time point label denotes: cycle 1 day 1 (C1D1), immediately before nivolumab initiation. Every trial patient had relapsed after autologous stem cell transplantation, and cohorts A, B and C differed in prior brentuximab vedotin exposure. This material consisted of peripheral blood mononuclear cells (PBMCs), taken at baseline. Receptors originate from a human donor with classical Hodgkin lymphoma.

This chain connects TRBV27 to TRBJ2-2, with 8 nucleotides matching TRBD1. Trimming cost V 8 bases and J 2 bases; bases outside gene matches: 10. Germline V gene lookup returns CDR1 MNHEY and CDR2 SMNVEV (reference sequence). The length of the CDR3 is 16 residues. CDR3 in DNA: TGTGCCAGCGGCCCACTTGGACAGGGTAACACCGGGGAGCTGTTTTTT. Protein sequence: CASGPLGQGNTGELFF.

The CDR3 DNA is TGTGCCAGCAGTTACCCGATGGACAGGGGAAATTCACCCCTCCACTTT. It encodes CASSYPMDRGNSPLHF. The rearrangement uses TRBV6-5 and TRBJ1-6; 9 nucleotides align to TRBD1. After removal of 2 bases from V and 7 bases from J, the junction contained 6 bases not matched to a gene. Germline-derived CDR1 and CDR2 are MNHEY and SVGAGI. The CDR3 spans 16 residues.

The rearrangement joins TRBV5-1 to TRBJ2-3; 10 bases fit TRBD1. Trimming took 0 bases from V and 6 from J; bases not matched to a gene: 4. The CDR3 spans 15 residues. Germline V gene data show CDR1 as SGHRS and CDR2 as YFSETQ. This chain's CDR3 is CASSLVGQGSDTQYF. As DNA, the CDR3 is TGCGCCAGCAGCTTGGTGGGACAGGGGTCGGATACGCAGTATTTT.

This chain connects TRBV28 to TRBJ2-5, with TRBD1 identical over 8 bases. Germline V lookup: CDR1 MDHEN, CDR2 SYDVKM. V lost 7 bases to trimming and J lost 5 bases; unmatched junction nucleotides: 15. This CDR3 region has 16 residues. CDR3 sequence: CASTDQGRGQRETQYF. In DNA, the CDR3 is TGTGCCAGCACCGATCAAGGCAGGGGGCAACGGGAGACCCAGTACTTC. Filled out from reference TRBV28 and TRBJ2-5, the complete variable domain reads DVKVTQSSRYLVKRTGEKVFLECVQDMDHENMFWYRQDPGLGLRLIYFSYDVKMKEKGDIPEGYSVSREKKERFSLILESASTNQTSMYLCASTDQGRGQRETQYFGPGTRLLVL.

The V and J genes are TRBV19 and TRBJ1-1, with a tentative D call TRBD1 (6 bases). From germline, CDR1 is LNHDA and CDR2 SQIVND (reference sequence). The ends were cut back, 5 bases at V and 4 bases at J, with 14 bases in the middle. The length of the CDR3 is 14 residues. CDR3 loop: CASSERQDGTEAFF. The CDR3 region has the DNA TGTGCCAGTAGTGAGCGACAGGACGGCACTGAAGCTTTCTTT.

V and J are TRBV5-4 and TRBJ2-1; a possible D gene is TRBD1 (6 bases). This CDR3 has 13 residues. From germline, CDR1 is SGHNT and CDR2 YYREEE (reference sequence). V dropped 2 bases and J dropped 9 bases, with 12 bases sitting between them. The CDR3 spells CASSLVLGGEQFF. The CDR3 region has the DNA TGTGCCAGCAGCTTAGTCCTAGGGGGTGAGCAGTTCTTC.

This sequence joins TRBV5-1 and TRBJ2-1; 8 bases line up with TRBD2. From germline, CDR1 is SGHRS and CDR2 YFSETQ. The CDR3 sequence is 16 residues long. The ends lost 2 bases at V and 6 bases at J; junction bases unmatched: 10. CDR3 region: CASSLPPWTSSNEQFF. The CDR3 DNA is TGCGCCAGCAGCTTACCCCCTTGGACTAGCAGCAATGAGCAGTTCTTC.

This chain uses TRBV27 with TRBJ2-1; D is possibly TRBD1 or TRBD2 (5 bases each). Germline V gene sequence: CDR1 MNHEY, CDR2 SMNVEV (reference sequence). The CDR3 runs 16 residues. Trimming shortened V by 5 bases and J by 4 bases, and 18 bases separated the two germline ends. CDR3 in amino acids: CASSPTSPGRYNEQFF. DNA of the CDR3: TGTGCCAGCAGTCCCACTTCCCCGGGACGGTACAATGAGCAGTTCTTC.

V is TRBV4-3 and J is TRBJ2-7; D possibly corresponds to TRBD1 (6 bases). Trimming pared 1 base from V and 3 bases from J, leaving 13 bases between. Germline V gene lookup returns CDR1 LGHNA and CDR2 YSLEER. The CDR3 runs 15 residues. CDR3 sequence: CASSQGDTGHYEQYF. CDR3 nucleotides: TGCGCCAGCAGCCAAGGGGACACGGGGCACTACGAGCAGTACTTC.

The chain employs TRBV19 and TRBJ2-1, with D hard to call. Per the germline V gene, CDR1 is LNHDA and CDR2 is SQIVND (reference sequence). The CDR3 contains 15 residues. Trimming took off 2 bases at V and 8 bases at J, with 16 bases between the two ends. The CDR3, as DNA: TGTGCCAGTAGTATATTTGGACCCCCAGCAGATGAGCAGTTCTTC. Its translation is CASSIFGPPADEQFF.

The chain is built from TRBV6-5 and TRBJ2-3; D possibly uses TRBD1 or TRBD2 (6 bases each). This CDR3 is 15 amino acids long. Germline V gene data show CDR1 as MNHEY and CDR2 as SVGAGI. Trimming stripped 2 bases from V and 1 base from J, with 10 bases between. The CDR3 coding sequence is TGTGCCAGCAGTTACCCCGGGGGCGGCACAGATACGCAGTATTTT. It specifies CASSYPGGGTDTQYF.

The chain uses TRBV27 and TRBJ2-1; TRBD1 matches 9 bases. Unmatched junction bases numbered 22, after V lost 6 bases and J lost 4 bases. Germline V gene sequence: CDR1 MNHEY, CDR2 SMNVEV (reference sequence). The CDR3 totals 20 residues. CDR3 nucleotide sequence: TGTGCCAGCAGCCCCCGGGACAGGGACGTGTATGCCATCAGATACAATGAGCAGTTCTTC. Protein sequence: CASSPRDRDVYAIRYNEQFF.

The CDR3 nucleotides read TGTGCCAGCAGCTTAAGGGGGGCCCCAGATACGCAGTATTTT. This translates into CASSLRGAPDTQYF. V gene TRBV11-3 combines with J gene TRBJ2-3; D is perhaps TRBD1 or TRBD2 (6 bases each). The length of the CDR3 is 14 residues. Germline assignment: CDR1 SGHNT and CDR2 YENEEA. V lost 2 bases to trimming and J lost 4 bases, with 10 bases between them.

The rearrangement joins TRBV5-4 to TRBJ1-1; D unresolved. Germline V gene data show CDR1 as SGHNT and CDR2 as YYREEE (reference sequence). CDR3 length: 16 amino acids. Trimming shortened V by 4 bases and J by 3 bases, and 19 bases separated the two germline ends. The DNA of the CDR3 is TGTGCCAGCAGCCACTGGTCGGGGAGAAAGGACACTGAAGCTTTCTTT. Protein: CASSHWSGRKDTEAFF.

The chain has TRBV7-9 and TRBJ2-3; D perhaps matches TRBD1 (6 bases). The CDR3 is made up of 16 amino acids. Trimming took 5 bases from V and 3 from J, leaving 18 bases between them. Germline CDR1 and CDR2: SEHNR and FQNEAQ (reference sequence). The DNA of the CDR3 is TGTGCCAGCAGCCCCCTGTCTGGGGGCGCGACAGATACGCAGTATTTT. Its translation: CASSPLSGGATDTQYF.

This clone was found once. The J gene is TRBJ2-5, the V gene TRBV7-2; D possibly corresponds to TRBD2 (6 bases). The CDR3 is 13 amino acids. The germline V and J ends were trimmed by 4 bases and 3 bases, with 9 bases remaining between them. CDR1 is SGHTA and CDR2 is FQGNSA in the germline V gene. CDR3 nucleotide sequence: TGTGCCAGCAGCTATGGACTAAAAGAGACCCAGTACTTC. Its translation: CASSYGLKETQYF. Based on the CDR3 plus reference TRBV7-2 and TRBJ2-5, the full variable domain is GAGVSQSPSNKVTEKGKDVELRCDPISGHTALYWYRQSLGQGLEFLIYFQGNSAPDKSGLPSDRFSAERTGGSVSTLTIQRTQQEDSAVYLCASSYGLKETQYFGPGTRLLVL.

This chain joins TRBV5-1 and TRBJ2-5, with 7 bases lining up with TRBD1. Per germline, CDR1 SGHRS and CDR2 YFSETQ. V trimming: 3 bases; J trimming: 2 bases; junction bases outside the gene matches: 4. This CDR3 has 14 residues. This CDR3 reads CASSSGQTQETQYF. The CDR3 region has the DNA TGCGCCAGCAGCTCGGGACAGACGCAAGAGACCCAGTACTTC.

This clone was counted a few times. The V gene is TRBV4-1, the J gene TRBJ1-3; D unclear. The CDR3 consists of 19 residues. The V end lost 0 bases, the J end lost 0 bases, and 18 bases lay between the germline ends. Germline-derived CDR1 and CDR2 are MGHRA and YSYEKL. The DNA for the CDR3 is TGCGCCAGCAGCCAAGATAGCACCGGGCGACTCCTCTCTGGAAACACCATATATTTT. Its translation is CASSQDSTGRLLSGNTIYF.

This chain links TRBV6-4 with TRBJ2-2; TRBD2 matches 10 bases. Germline V gene data show CDR1 as MRHNA and CDR2 as SNTAGT. Losses at the gene ends were 2 bases for V and 6 bases for J; bases not matched to a gene: 6. This CDR3 is 16 amino acids long. CDR3 residues: CASSDEAGGPAGELFF. For the CDR3, the DNA is TGTGCCAGCAGTGACGAAGCGGGAGGGCCAGCCGGGGAGCTGTTTTTT.

Turning to this clone: A single base separates this from a much larger clone, so it may be a read error. Other DNA sequences within the sample encode an identical CDR3. The CDR3 coding sequence is TGTGCCAGTAGTATCACAGCGAACACTGAAGCTTTCTTT. Translated: CASSITANTEAFF. V is TRBV19 and J is TRBJ1-1, with no clear D. The CDR3 runs to 13 residues. V was trimmed by 3 bases and J by 1 base, leaving 6 bases between them. Germline loops: CDR1 LNHDA, CDR2 SQIVND (reference sequence).

The chain links TRBV11-3 to TRBJ2-1, with 14 bases identical to TRBD2. J was trimmed by 8 bases and V by 6 bases; bases with no gene match: 15. Germline V gene lookup returns CDR1 SGHNT and CDR2 YENEEA. This CDR3 contains 18 residues. The DNA of the CDR3 is TGTGCCAGCAGTCTGCAACCCCCGGGACTAGCGGGAGCCCATGAGCAGTTCTTC. Translating it yields CASSLQPPGLAGAHEQFF.

The V call is TRBV30, the J call TRBJ2-3, with a possible D match to TRBD2 (6 bases). The CDR3 loop spans 13 amino acids. Trimming left V 4 bases short and J 6 bases short, with 14 bases between. Germline CDR1 reads GTSNPN; CDR2 reads SVGIG (reference sequence). This CDR3 is CAWMGGAGDTQYF. In DNA form, the CDR3 reads TGTGCCTGGATGGGCGGTGCGGGGGATACGCAGTATTTT.

This clone was detected only once. This chain uses TRBV11-2 with TRBJ2-2; a possible D gene is TRBD1 (6 bases). The CDR3 spans 14 residues. Trimming cost V 5 bases and J 5 bases, with 12 bases left between them. The germline V gene encodes CDR1 SGHAT and CDR2 FQNNGV. The CDR3 region has the DNA TGTGCCAGCAGCGCCGTAACAGGGACCGGGGAGCTGTTTTTT. Amino acid sequence: CASSAVTGTGELFF.

The rearrangement uses TRBV6-4 and TRBJ2-2; 12 bases are a match to TRBD2. The germline V gene encodes CDR1 MRHNA and CDR2 SNTAGT. After removal of 4 bases from V and 3 bases from J, the junction contained 3 bases not matched to a gene. This CDR3 comprises 16 residues. In nucleotides, the CDR3 is TGTGCCAGCAGTGCACTAGCGGGAGGTGACACCGGGGAGCTGTTTTTT. It translates to CASSALAGGDTGELFF.

V usage is TRBV28 and J usage is TRBJ2-5; D may be TRBD1 (5 bases). The ends were cut back, 4 bases at V and 2 bases at J, with 11 bases in the middle. The germline gives CDR1 MDHEN, CDR2 SYDVKM. The CDR3 has 14 amino acids. The CDR3 DNA is TGTGCCAGCAGTTACGCAGGGTCTCAAGAGACCCAGTACTTC. Amino acids: CASSYAGSQETQYF.

V and J are TRBV25-1 and TRBJ2-5; the match to TRBD1 covers 7 bases. Trimming removed 4 bases from V and 0 bases from J; junction bases left unmatched: 2. The germline V gene encodes CDR1 MGHDK and CDR2 SYGVNS. The CDR3 sequence is 14 residues long. CDR3 sequence: CASSGDRDQETQYF. The CDR3 DNA is TGTGCCAGCAGTGGAGACAGGGACCAAGAGACCCAGTACTTC.

V and J are TRBV4-1 and TRBJ1-1; no reliable D call. Trimming cost V 2 bases and J 3 bases, with 16 bases left between them. This CDR3 contains 16 residues. Germline CDR1 is MGHRA and CDR2 is YSYEKL. The CDR3 region has the DNA TGCGCCAGCAGCCAACCTCCCATGGGTGGGGACACTGAAGCTTTCTTT. Translating gives CASSQPPMGGDTEAFF.

The V and J genes are TRBV7-6 and TRBJ2-3; D unclear. Trimming stripped 2 bases from V and 6 bases from J, with 12 bases between. Germline-derived CDR1 and CDR2 are SGHVS and FNYEAQ. There are 14 residues in the CDR3. CDR3 in amino acids: CASSLTVEGDTQYF. The CDR3 region has the DNA TGTGCCAGCAGCTTAACGGTCGAAGGGGATACGCAGTATTTT.

The V and J genes are TRBV6-6 and TRBJ2-5; 9 nucleotides agree with TRBD1. The V and J ends lost 5 bases and 1 base, in that order; junction bases with no gene match: 8. This CDR3 is built from 16 residues. From germline, CDR1 is MNHNY and CDR2 SVGAGI (reference sequence). The CDR3 DNA reads TGTGCCAGCAGTAAAGGGACAGGGCGGATCCAAGAGACCCAGTACTTC. Amino acid sequence: CASSKGTGRIQETQYF.

This sequence joins TRBV5-1 and TRBJ1-1; D gene ambiguous. The CDR3 consists of 13 residues. The germline V gene has CDR1 SGHRS and CDR2 YFSETQ. V dropped 6 bases and J dropped 1 base, with 10 bases sitting between them. This CDR3 reads CASKISGNTEAFF. The CDR3 nucleotides are TGCGCCAGCAAAATCAGCGGGAACACTGAAGCTTTCTTT.